This T cell receptor beta chain was profiled in a study of cytomegalovirus exposure and HLA in healthy donors (dated by TCRdb to about 2017). In the study overall: According to an earlier analysis of around 600 of the donors, about 179 million T cells yielded some 110 million unique TCR beta sequences and approximately 280 Gb of sequence data. Class I and class II HLA loci were covered by the typing at four-digit resolution. In addition to the first cohort of roughly 700 subjects, a separate validation cohort of 120 different subjects was used. The study profiled the T cell repertoires of some 610 subjects by immunosequencing and related them to cytomegalovirus serostatus. The later analysis used no new phenotypic data to find candidate immune exposures, relying instead on TCR beta sequences and their occurrence across donors. To study patterns of TCR occurrence, a later analysis re-analyzed previously published TCR beta repertoires from 650 to 750 donors and added high-resolution HLA genotyping. An earlier analysis of approximately 640 of the donors applied high-throughput TCR beta sequencing to assess whether each TCR beta V gene segment acted as functional or pseudogenic. Approximately 310 gigabases of sequencing data and approximately 84 million unique TCR sequences were included in an early release covering about 620 HLA-typed donors. On average, roughly 200,000 unique TCR beta nucleotide sequences were sequenced per donor among about 400 genotyped donors of the cohort, with roughly 18% of those sequences being non-productive. A few DR-DQ haplotypes were treated as single units for association and clustering because of strong linkage in the cohort. High-throughput TCR immunosequencing, statistical association of individual TCRs with disease status, and machine learning were combined to predict cytomegalovirus infection status. The study was designed to test whether signatures of past pathogen exposure could be identified by cataloging public T cell receptors. Every discovery cohort repertoire had been produced on one sequencing platform. Among the roughly 430 genotyped donors, around 81% belonged to the genetic ancestry cluster associated with self-reported Caucasian donors. The number of typed donors differed by locus: about 620-630 for A, B, C, DRB1 and DQB1; approximately 530 for DQA1; some 590 for DPA1; and roughly 470 for DPB1. Donor age, sex, ethnicity and CMV serostatus were compiled alongside the repertoire data. In a later genetic analysis, genome-wide SNP genotypes for about 55% of the roughly 700 donors were used, and that subset was treated as a discovery cohort. Overall results and qualifications from the work: Several of the top co-occurrence clusters appeared to be linked to parvovirus B19, influenza, CMV and Epstein-Barr virus, according to a later analysis. When HLA alleles, especially DR and DQ, strongly co-occurred, attributing TCR associations to individual alleles was difficult. In a later analysis, TCR association rates were found to vary across HLA loci, with the most associated TCRs seen for DRB1 alleles and the fewest for HLA-C alleles. CMV serostatus was the only immune exposure information available for the cohort. A few of the identified cytomegalovirus-associated TCR beta chains were confirmed in vitro to be specific for cytomegalovirus antigens. A later genetic analysis reported fewer N-insertions in productive TCRs among donors in an Asian-associated ancestry cluster than the roughly 640-donor mean. Specific HLA alleles were associated with over 15,000 TCR beta sequences at a false discovery rate of 0.05 in a later analysis. In a later analysis, most CMV-associated TCR beta chains were found to appear HLA-restricted, with HLA associations seemingly driven largely by CMV exposure. A later analysis found that HLA-associated TCR beta chains were more clonally expanded and had lower generation probabilities than equally common non-associated chains. Only TCR beta chains were sequenced in this cohort, and the absence of alpha or paired-chain data limited detectable features. The sequencing pipeline was judged likely to have produced a cluster of highly shared sequence variants as a technical artifact. A further reported finding was that TCR beta sequences accurately predicted the HLA-A and HLA-B alleles for most subjects in the first cohort. Because the 87-base-pair reads could not distinguish some IMGT-functional V segments, including TRBV6-2 and TRBV6-3, those segments were excluded. The presence/absence analyses assumed that sequencing depth was roughly uniform across donors, and that assumption may not be true. An earlier analysis of approximately 590 of the donors showed that most TCR beta V segments appeared in productive rearrangements either about 90% or about 30% of the time, which broadly matched IMGT annotations. In both the original and validation cohorts, the classifier was reported to diagnose cytomegalovirus status with high specificity and sensitivity. The earlier analysis of nearly 600 of the donors excluded some 15 rarely observed V segments, including chromosome 9 orphons, because counts were too low. According to the authors, the approach could potentially be generalized to other disease states and immunological phenotypes. In the study, roughly 160 TCR beta chains were listed as associated with cytomegalovirus. Correlated functional status among segregating V segments might reflect linkage disequilibrium, but an unknown experimental factor could not be ruled out. Across donors, most TCR sequences were observed very rarely, whereas some public TCRs were present in many individuals. In a later genetic analysis, a missense DCLRE1C variant was associated with V-gene and J-gene trimming of TCR beta chains, and the association was replicated in an independent cohort. Because HLA typing was unavailable for some donors at each locus, only the typed subset was used in association tests.

As concerns this clone: Its antigen is still unknown. Base qualities are not recorded, but no much larger clone differs from it by a single base.

The cohort comprised around 690 healthy bone marrow donors. Cohort members were all nominally healthy when sampled, although unrecorded immune exposures were likely present. The donor was CMV seronegative and belonged to the group of roughly 330 seronegative cohort members. A peripheral blood sample was collected from each donor, and TCR beta sequencing was performed on peripheral blood mononuclear cells. Genomic DNA was extracted from the blood cell samples with the Qiagen DNeasy Blood Extraction Kit. Library preparation was by the immunoSEQ multiplex PCR assay. The multiplex PCR relied on a mix of 60 forward primers for TCR Vbeta segments and 13 reverse primers for TCR Jbeta segments. A multiplex PCR assay on genomic DNA amplified the CDR3 region of rearranged TCR beta genes. The Illumina HiSeq System was used to sequence the amplified TCR beta libraries as 87-base-pair reads. The authors processed their data as follows. A later analysis tallied tens of millions of unique TCR beta chains across the 700 or so repertoires, and around 12 million of those chains were shared by two or more donors. A nearest-neighbor algorithm error-corrected the raw reads and collapsed the reads into unique sequences, merging closely related sequences to remove PCR and sequencing errors. Alignment of CDR3 sequences to IMGT reference sequences was used to assign V, D and J gene segments. For a sequence to be retained, a match of at least six nucleotides to both a V gene segment and a J gene segment was required. A rearrangement was called productive if the CDR3 had no stop codons and remained in frame with V and J, and every other rearrangement was called non-productive. Following IMGT convention, CDR3 was defined as the stretch from the second conserved V-encoded cysteine up to the conserved J-encoded phenylalanine. The earlier analysis of 550 to 650 of the donors excluded any sequence lacking an unambiguous match to a single V gene segment. An earlier analysis of almost 600 of the donors classified V segments as functional when productive rearrangements were above 56.7% and as segregating when the standard deviation between donors was above 5%. To diagnose cytomegalovirus status from the catalog of TCR beta chain sequences, a statistical classification framework was built. A later analysis assigned V and J genes by comparing TCR nucleotide sequences with IMGT/GENE-DB human TR gene sequences. In a later analysis, CDR3 sequences and most-parsimonious VDJ recombination scenarios were assigned using the TCRdist pipeline. In a later analysis, each TCR beta chain was defined by its CDR3 amino acid sequence together with its V-gene family, and reads lacking a unique V-gene family were excluded. To address suspected cross-contamination and a sequencing artifact, a later analysis removed over 500 highly shared, low-generation-probability nucleotide sequences. A later analysis calculated a clonal expansion index for each public chain from normalized within-repertoire ranks of inferred template counts. A later analysis computed generation probabilities with a VDJ recombination model fitted to out-of-frame rearrangements, and checked the results against IGoR. Hypergeometric tests were used in a later analysis to score TCR-TCR, TCR-HLA and TCR-CMV co-occurrence, with a repertoire-size bias correction applied to the TCR pairs. A later analysis estimated false discovery rates by permuting HLA or CMV assignments 20 times. In a later analysis, co-occurring TCRs were grouped with DBSCAN, and TCRdist sequence similarity was added when clustering was performed within HLA-allele-positive subsets. Repertoires with fewer than 30,000 or more than 120,000 public chains, plus five repertoires with anomalous nucleotide sharing, were excluded from co-occurrence clustering. In its TCRdb copy, this immuneACCESS table keeps in-frame sequences only and misses some clones. Where compared with another copy, unresolved V genes explain less than half of these, and the others have no known cause. Clone size and V and J calls were adopted from that table, with D and trimming inferred from the DNA. The sample table contains approximately 93,000 clones; only one count was recorded for nearly 80% of them. Jointly, the top ten make up under 4% of the sample.

The CDR3 sequence holds 10 residues, the cysteine and phenylalanine included. Only CDR3 DNA remains: 30 bases, in frame from the first base. Trimming costs V 6 bases and J 5 bases, and their ends lie 4 bases apart. The germline V gene supplies CDR1 MDHEN and CDR2 SYDVKM. The rearranged chain carries TRBV28 and TRBJ1-1, with the D gene not clear enough to name. Sequencing was done on a sample of PBMCs. This TCR came from a woman aged 40 to 50 in good health and CMV-seronegative. The CDR3 region has the sequence CASSRTEAFF. The sequence in DNA is TGTGCCAGCAGCAGAACTGAAGCTTTCTTT.